These 24 T cell receptor beta chains came from one sample sequenced in a study of CDR3 diversity in severe acne. Via MiXCR, TCRdb re-called the PCR reads, giving one row per CDR3 protein. The sample records some 85,000 distinct CDR3 sequences, around 54% being singletons. Material for sequencing was blood. The receptors shown here come from a male donor with severe acne vulgaris.

This clonotype appeared many times. The chain employs TRBV4-1 and TRBJ1-1; D call uncertain. The CDR3 runs to 14 residues. With 4 bases removed from V and 1 base from J, the gap between germline ends came to 10 bases. Germline V lookup: CDR1 MGHRA, CDR2 YSYEKL. The CDR3 sequence: CASSLHAGNTEAFF. The CDR3 region has the DNA TGCGCCAGCAGCCTCCACGCAGGGAACACTGAAGCTTTCTTT.

The chain has TRBV24-1 and TRBJ1-2; 8 positions agree with TRBD1. V lost 3 bases and J lost 4; bases outside the gene matches: 0. This CDR3 comprises 13 residues. Germline-derived CDR1 and CDR2 are KGHDR and SFDVKD. CDR3 in amino acids: CATSDGQGYGYTF. The CDR3 DNA is TGTGCCACCAGTGATGGACAGGGCTATGGCTACACCTTC.

The V gene is TRBV7-8, the J gene TRBJ1-2; the match to TRBD1 covers 9 bases. After removal of 5 bases from V and 4 bases from J, the junction contained 5 bases not matched to a gene. The CDR3 length is 14 residues. Germline V CDR1 and CDR2: SGHVS, FQNEAQ. The CDR3 nucleotides read TGTGCCAGCAGCCGAGGACAGGGGTCCTATGGCTACACCTTC. It codes for CASSRGQGSYGYTF.

Concerning this clonotype: At one end, the junction sequence differs from germline, possibly due to a read error. The chain couples TRBV7-2 to TRBJ2-7; 13 bases match TRBD2. Germline loops: CDR1 SGHTA, CDR2 FQGNSA. The CDR3 covers 18 residues. This CDR3 is CANSLVRTSGRAVYEQYF. The CDR3 coding sequence is TGTGCCAACAGCTTAGTTCGCACTAGCGGGAGGGCGGTCTACGAGCAGTACTTC.

With respect to this clonotype: A much larger clone sits a single nucleotide away, making a read error possible. The CDR3 nucleotides are TGTGCCAGCAGCTTCCTAGCGGGACCCACAGATACGCTGTATTTT. As protein: CASSFLAGPTDTLYF. The V call is TRBV7-6, the J call TRBJ2-3; 9 bases line up with TRBD2. Looked up from germline, CDR1 is SGHVS and CDR2 is FNYEAQ. The CDR3 consists of 15 residues.

This chain uses TRBV12-3 or TRBV12-4 with TRBJ1-5, with 7 positions matching TRBD1. The CDR3 length is 13 residues. V shed 6 bases and J 7 bases; nucleotides not matched to a gene: 6. CDR3 DNA sequence: TGTGCCAGCAGCAGAGACAGGGAACAGCCCCAGCATTTT. This sequence encodes CASSRDREQPQHF.

This chain connects TRBV11-3 to TRBJ2-1; 7 positions match TRBD2. Germline V gene sequence: CDR1 SGHNT, CDR2 YENEEA. Trimming cost V 3 bases and J 9 bases; bases outside gene matches: 11. The CDR3 is made up of 15 amino acids. The CDR3: CASSLVSGRASEQFF. The DNA of the CDR3 is TGTGCCAGCAGCTTGGTTTCGGGGAGGGCCTCTGAGCAGTTCTTC.

The chain uses TRBV7-6 and TRBJ1-2; D is uncertain. Trimming left V 1 base short and J 6 bases short, with 9 bases between. Germline CDR1 is SGHVS and CDR2 is FNYEAQ. The CDR3 covers 13 residues. The CDR3 bases are TGTGCCAGCAGCTTAGGCCGGGGTAATGGCTACACCTTC. Translating it yields CASSLGRGNGYTF.

Turning to this clonotype: Compared with germline, one end of the junction differs, possibly owing to a read error. The J gene is TRBJ2-1, the V gene TRBV20-1, with 8 bases aligning to TRBD1. CDR1 is DFQATT, CDR2 SNEGSKA, per germline (reference sequence). There are 14 residues in the CDR3. The CDR3 nucleotides read TGCAGTGCTTCGTTGGACAGGGATTACAGTGAGCAGCTCTTC. Its protein product is CSASLDRDYSEQLF.

This clonotype was recorded many times. The chain uses TRBV11-3 and TRBJ2-4; D call uncertain. Deletions cut 0 bases from V and 1 base from J, with 7 bases between. In germline, CDR1 is SGHNT, CDR2 YENEEA. This CDR3 has 15 amino acids. For the CDR3, the DNA is TGTGCCAGCAGCTTAGATTTGGGGGCCAAAAACATTCAGTACTTC. Protein sequence: CASSLDLGAKNIQYF.

This clonotype showed up many times. This rearrangement joins TRBV19 to TRBJ2-1; TRBD2 matches 14 bases. The CDR3 is 15 residues long. In germline, CDR1 is LNHDA, CDR2 SQIVND (reference sequence). V lost 4 bases, J lost 9 bases, and 5 bases stayed unmatched. The CDR3 spells CASSTGTSGSVEQFF. CDR3 DNA sequence: TGTGCCAGTAGTACGGGGACTAGCGGGAGTGTTGAGCAGTTCTTC.

A single count supports this clonotype. This chain uses TRBV6-5 with TRBJ2-5, with 10 bases that match TRBD1. The CDR3 is 13 amino acids. Per germline, CDR1 MNHEY and CDR2 SVGAGI. The V and J ends lost 6 bases and 5 bases, in that order; junction bases with no gene match: 3. The CDR3 nucleotides read TGTGCCAGCAGCGGGACAGGGGCTGAGACCCAGTACTTC. Its translation is CASSGTGAETQYF.

This clonotype was detected ten times or more. The rearrangement links TRBV4-1 to TRBJ2-7; 9 bases are shared with TRBD2. V was clipped by 4 bases and J by 5 bases; unmatched bases: 12. This CDR3 comprises 16 residues. Germline assignment: CDR1 MGHRA and CDR2 YSYEKL. CDR3 DNA sequence: TGCGCCAGCAGCCGTAGCGAATTAGCGGGGGATAACGAGCAGTACTTC. Its translation is CASSRSELAGDNEQYF.

This rearrangement joins TRBV7-2 to TRBJ1-5, with TRBD1 as a possible D gene (5 bases). CDR1 is SGHTA and CDR2 is FQGNSA in the germline V gene. The CDR3 sequence is 15 residues long. V was trimmed by 5 bases and J by 3 bases, leaving 14 bases between them. The CDR3 protein is CASSPSRGLNQPQHF. CDR3 bases: TGTGCCAGCAGCCCCTCCCGGGGCCTCAATCAGCCCCAGCATTTT.

The table lists this clonotype with many counts. The chain carries TRBV20-1 and TRBJ2-7; D perhaps matches TRBD2 (5 bases). Trimming took 0 bases from V and 0 from J, leaving 15 bases between them. The V gene's germline CDR1 is DFQATT and CDR2 SNEGSKA (reference sequence). The CDR3 runs 16 residues. In DNA form, the CDR3 reads TGCAGTGCTAGAGATAAAGGGCTTGGGAGCTCCTACGAGCAGTACTTC. Its translation is CSARDKGLGSSYEQYF.

The rearrangement joins TRBV25-1 to TRBJ2-3, with D tentatively TRBD1 or TRBD2 (6 bases each). Germline CDR1 and CDR2: MGHDK and SYGVNS. Trimming removed 4 bases at V and 3 bases at J, with 17 bases between. The CDR3 loop spans 16 amino acids. The chain's CDR3 is CASSGWTPGATDTQYF. The CDR3 DNA sequence: TGTGCCAGCAGTGGCTGGACGCCGGGGGCAACAGATACGCAGTATTTT.

This clonotype was counted once. V usage is TRBV12-3 or TRBV12-4 and J usage is TRBJ1-6; 7 bases are a match to TRBD1. Losses at the gene ends were 2 bases for V and 9 bases for J; bases not matched to a gene: 1. The CDR3 loop spans 13 amino acids. CDR3 nucleotides: TGTGCCAGCAGTTTACAGGGGGGTTCACCCCTCCACTTT. It yields the protein CASSLQGGSPLHF.

The gene calls are TRBV24-1 and TRBJ2-5, with TRBD1 matching over 9 bases. V lost 3 bases to trimming and J lost 5 bases; unmatched junction nucleotides: 12. CDR3 size: 17 residues. CDR1 is KGHDR and CDR2 is SFDVKD in the germline V gene. The CDR3 loop reads CATSDVTGGSAGETQYF. The DNA for the CDR3 is TGTGCCACCAGTGATGTAACAGGGGGCTCGGCAGGCGAGACCCAGTACTTC.

As to this clonotype: At one end, the junction sequence differs from germline, possibly due to a read error. The CDR3 nucleotides are TGTGCCAGCAGTGAACGGGGGAAAAGGGGGTTGACAGATACGCAGTATTTT. It yields the protein CASSERGKRGLTDTQYF. This rearrangement joins TRBV10-3 to TRBJ2-3; D possibly uses TRBD1 or TRBD2 (6 bases each). The length of the CDR3 is 17 residues. Germline V lookup: CDR1 ENHRY, CDR2 SYGVKD.

The sample holds many counts of this clonotype. The chain uses TRBV7-3 and TRBJ2-1; 12 bases align to TRBD2. After removal of 4 bases from V and 0 bases from J, the junction contained 22 bases not matched to a gene. Germline loops: CDR1 SGHTA, CDR2 FQGTGA. The CDR3 is 23 residues long. The CDR3 protein is CASSSPGASGRAEYGGSYNEQFF. The DNA for the CDR3 is TGTGCCAGCAGCTCCCCCGGGGCTAGCGGGAGGGCCGAGTATGGTGGCTCCTACAATGAGCAGTTCTTC.

As regards this clonotype: A much larger clonotype is one base distant, so this may be a read error. The chain carries TRBV6-4 and TRBJ2-2, with 8 positions matching TRBD2. Germline CDR1 is MRHNA and CDR2 is SNTAGT. Trimming cost V 5 bases and J 1 base; bases outside gene matches: 3. The CDR3 runs 15 residues. CDR3 in DNA: TGTGCCAGCAGTCCGACTAGCGAGAACACCGGGGAGCTGTTTTTT. It encodes CASSPTSENTGELFF.

This clonotype has only one observation. The chain is built from TRBV20-1 and TRBJ1-2; the match to TRBD1 covers 7 bases. The CDR3 has 16 residues. Trimming at V came to 6 bases and at J to 0 bases, leaving 13 bases not matched to a gene. The germline CDR1 and CDR2 sequences are DFQATT and SNEGSKA (reference sequence). For the CDR3, the DNA is TGCAGTGCCAGCAGCGCTCCGACAGGGCCTAACTATGGCTACACCTTC. It yields the protein CSASSAPTGPNYGYTF.

The chain joins TRBV29-1 to TRBJ1-3; D remains ambiguous. The CDR3 runs 14 residues. The germline gives CDR1 SQVTM, CDR2 ANQGSEA. Trimming took off 0 bases at V and 7 bases at J, with 13 bases between the two ends. Here the CDR3 DNA reads TGCAGCGTTGAAGATCATTCTGTTAGGAACACCATATATTTT. It codes for CSVEDHSVRNTIYF.

J is TRBJ1-2 and V is TRBV27, with D uncertain. The V end lost 4 bases, the J end lost 4 bases, and 25 bases lay between the germline ends. Germline-derived CDR1 and CDR2 are MNHEY and SMNVEV (reference sequence). This CDR3 is built from 18 residues. The CDR3 nucleotides are TGTGCCAGCAGTTCAGACACACACACAATGAGCAGTTCCTATGGCTACACCTTC. It encodes CASSSDTHTMSSSYGYTF.